The rows below give T cell receptor beta chains drawn from one sample of a study of blood T cell repertoires in COVID-19. The data were produced by immunoSEQ multiplex PCR, yet TCRdb's version contains in-frame clones alone and is incomplete. Of 97,000 or so clones listed, 90% are singletons. Sequencing was done on a sample of peripheral blood. All receptors derive from a man between 60 and 75 years old with acute or convalescent COVID-19. Both conserved end residues are part of each CDR3. The order of the fields is V gene, J gene, D gene, clone size, CDR3 DNA, CDR3 protein. A D gene is named only where the DNA matches it firmly. Size is stated for part of the rows, as once, few or many counts, or as a class when the clone is expanded.

V gene: TRBV12-3/TRBV12-4; J gene: TRBJ2-7; D gene: -; clone size: -; CDR3 DNA: TGTGCCAGCAGTCCCCAGGTAGGTGACGAGCAGTACTTC; CDR3 protein: CASSPQVGDEQYF
V gene: TRBV7-9; J gene: TRBJ1-1; D gene: TRBD1; clone size: -; CDR3 DNA: TGTGCCAGCAGCTTCGGACAGGGATCCACTGAAGCTTTCTTT; CDR3 protein: CASSFGQGSTEAFF
V gene: TRBV15; J gene: TRBJ2-5; D gene: TRBD2; clone size: -; CDR3 DNA: TGTGCCACCAGCACGAATGGACTAGCTGCAGAGACCCAGTACTTC; CDR3 protein: CATSTNGLAAETQYF
V gene: TRBV5-6; J gene: TRBJ1-6; D gene: -; clone size: -; CDR3 DNA: TGTGCCAGCAGCCCTAGGACTTATAATTCACCCCTCCACTTT; CDR3 protein: CASSPRTYNSPLHF
V gene: TRBV7-9; J gene: TRBJ1-2; D gene: -; clone size: -; CDR3 DNA: TGTGCCAGCAGCTTAGATGGGGGCGGACGTGGCTACACCTTC; CDR3 protein: CASSLDGGGRGYTF
V gene: TRBV13; J gene: TRBJ2-5; D gene: -; clone size: -; CDR3 DNA: TGTGCCAGCAGCTCCCGGGTGGGGGGGCAGGAGACCCAGTACTTC; CDR3 protein: CASSSRVGGQETQYF
V gene: TRBV5-1; J gene: TRBJ1-1; D gene: -; clone size: -; CDR3 DNA: TGCGCCAGCAGCTCCCGTCCAGTGCCGAACACTGAAGCTTTCTTT; CDR3 protein: CASSSRPVPNTEAFF
V gene: TRBV2; J gene: TRBJ2-5; D gene: TRBD2; clone size: few; CDR3 DNA: TGTGCCAGCCAGTCTTCGGGGGGGGAGACCCAGTACTTC; CDR3 protein: CASQSSGGETQYF
V gene: TRBV19; J gene: TRBJ2-3; D gene: -; clone size: -; CDR3 DNA: TGTGCCAGTAGTATGGGGAAGGGGAAGCGGGCCTTCACAGATACGCAGTATTTT; CDR3 protein: CASSMGKGKRAFTDTQYF
V gene: TRBV28; J gene: TRBJ1-5; D gene: -; clone size: -; CDR3 DNA: TGTGCCAGCAGTTACAAGGGGTTCCAGCCCCAGCATTTT; CDR3 protein: CASSYKGFQPQHF
V gene: TRBV15; J gene: TRBJ1-1; D gene: TRBD1; clone size: -; CDR3 DNA: TGTGCCACCAGCAGACTGGGACAGGTAGGGGGTGAAGCTTTCTTT; CDR3 protein: CATSRLGQVGGEAFF
V gene: TRBV6-5; J gene: TRBJ1-2; D gene: -; clone size: -; CDR3 DNA: TGTGCCAGCAGTCCCTCCAGGGAAGTGTGGGGCTACACCTTC; CDR3 protein: CASSPSREVWGYTF
V gene: TRBV5-5; J gene: TRBJ1-1; D gene: -; clone size: -; CDR3 DNA: TGTGCCAGCAGCTCGGCCGACAATAGGAAGAGAGAAGCTTTCTTT; CDR3 protein: CASSSADNRKREAFF
V gene: TRBV12-5; J gene: TRBJ1-5; D gene: TRBD1; clone size: many; CDR3 DNA: TGTGCTAGTGGTTTGGGGGACAGCTATCAGCCCCAGCATTTT; CDR3 protein: CASGLGDSYQPQHF
V gene: TRBV19; J gene: TRBJ2-2; D gene: TRBD2; clone size: few; CDR3 DNA: TGTGCCAGTAGGAGACTAGCGGGGGACACCGGGGAGCTGTTTTTT; CDR3 protein: CASRRLAGDTGELFF
V gene: TRBV30; J gene: TRBJ1-1; D gene: TRBD1; clone size: -; CDR3 DNA: TGTGCCTGGAGCGTTCGGGACAGGGGGCTGGTAGCTGAAGCTTTCTTT; CDR3 protein: CAWSVRDRGLVAEAFF
V gene: TRBV30; J gene: TRBJ1-1; D gene: -; clone size: -; CDR3 DNA: TGTGCCTGGAGTGCCGTCCGGGGGTTGAACGCTGAAGCTTTCTTT; CDR3 protein: CAWSAVRGLNAEAFF
V gene: TRBV18; J gene: TRBJ1-5; D gene: TRBD1; clone size: -; CDR3 DNA: TGTGCCAGCTCACCAACAGGGGGTTGGGATCAGCCCCAGCATTTT; CDR3 protein: CASSPTGGWDQPQHF
V gene: TRBV2; J gene: TRBJ1-3; D gene: TRBD1; clone size: -; CDR3 DNA: TGTGCCAGCAGACTACTACCCCAAGGGGGCGAAACCTCTGGAAACACCATATATTTT; CDR3 protein: CASRLLPQGGETSGNTIYF
V gene: TRBV6-9; J gene: TRBJ1-1; D gene: -; clone size: -; CDR3 DNA: TGTGCCAGCAGTTACAGGGCGGGAAACACTGAAGCTTTCTTT; CDR3 protein: CASSYRAGNTEAFF
V gene: TRBV5-1; J gene: TRBJ1-4; D gene: TRBD1; clone size: -; CDR3 DNA: TGCGCCAGCAGCTTGCCCGGGACAGGGGACGGTGAAAAACTGTTTTTT; CDR3 protein: CASSLPGTGDGEKLFF
V gene: TRBV27; J gene: TRBJ1-2; D gene: -; clone size: -; CDR3 DNA: TGTGCCAGCAGTTTATTCCCGGGGAACTATGGCTACACCTTC; CDR3 protein: CASSLFPGNYGYTF
V gene: TRBV19; J gene: TRBJ1-3; D gene: -; clone size: -; CDR3 DNA: TGTGCCAGTAGTATATCGCGGGCAGGGGTTGGAAACACCATATATTTT; CDR3 protein: CASSISRAGVGNTIYF
V gene: TRBV5-1; J gene: TRBJ2-5; D gene: -; clone size: once; CDR3 DNA: TGCGCCAGCAGCTTCAGTGGTTACCAAGAGACCCAGTACTTC; CDR3 protein: CASSFSGYQETQYF
V gene: TRBV5-1; J gene: TRBJ1-2; D gene: -; clone size: -; CDR3 DNA: TGCGCCAGCAGCCCCTCAGCGGAGGGCTATGGCTACACCTTC; CDR3 protein: CASSPSAEGYGYTF
V gene: TRBV19; J gene: TRBJ1-5; D gene: -; clone size: -; CDR3 DNA: TGTGCCAGTAGCGGACACAGGGTGGACCAGCCCCAGCATTTT; CDR3 protein: CASSGHRVDQPQHF
V gene: TRBV6-6; J gene: TRBJ1-2; D gene: -; clone size: -; CDR3 DNA: TGTGCCAGCAGTTGGCCTAGGGGCGGGGTCTTCTATGGCTACACCTTC; CDR3 protein: CASSWPRGGVFYGYTF
V gene: TRBV2; J gene: TRBJ1-1; D gene: TRBD1; clone size: -; CDR3 DNA: TGTGCCAGCAGCGAGACAGGGTGGGATACTGAAGCTTTCTTT; CDR3 protein: CASSETGWDTEAFF
V gene: TRBV4-2; J gene: TRBJ2-6; D gene: -; clone size: -; CDR3 DNA: TGTGCCAGCAGCCAAGATTGGGTGGGGGGACTCGTCTCTGGGGCCAACGTCCTGACTTTC; CDR3 protein: CASSQDWVGGLVSGANVLTF
V gene: TRBV5-1; J gene: TRBJ1-1; D gene: TRBD1; clone size: -; CDR3 DNA: TGCGCCAGCAGCTTACGTTCGGGACAGGGTTACACTGAAGCTTTCTTT; CDR3 protein: CASSLRSGQGYTEAFF
V gene: TRBV4-2; J gene: TRBJ1-2; D gene: -; clone size: -; CDR3 DNA: TGTGCCAGCAGCCCAAGGGGCACAACCTATGGCTACACCTTC; CDR3 protein: CASSPRGTTYGYTF
V gene: TRBV3-1/TRBV3-2; J gene: TRBJ1-2; D gene: -; clone size: -; CDR3 DNA: TGTGCCAGCAGCCCGGACGGAAGGAGGGGGGGCTATGGCTACACCTTC; CDR3 protein: CASSPDGRRGGYGYTF
V gene: TRBV6-5; J gene: TRBJ1-4; D gene: -; clone size: -; CDR3 DNA: TGTGCCAGCAGTTACTCGAGAGGGTCAGATGAAAAACTGTTTTTT; CDR3 protein: CASSYSRGSDEKLFF
V gene: TRBV27; J gene: TRBJ1-5; D gene: TRBD1; clone size: -; CDR3 DNA: TGTGCCAGCAGTCCAGGGGGAAACGGCAATCAGCCCCAGCATTTT; CDR3 protein: CASSPGGNGNQPQHF
V gene: TRBV7-2; J gene: TRBJ2-4; D gene: TRBD2; clone size: once; CDR3 DNA: TGTGCCAGCAGCTTAGATGGGGGAGGGAACATTCAGTACTTC; CDR3 protein: CASSLDGGGNIQYF
V gene: TRBV19; J gene: TRBJ2-3; D gene: -; clone size: -; CDR3 DNA: TGTGCCAGTAGTATAGTCGCGTTAGAAGGAGGGGGACTAAGCACAGATACGCAGTATTTT; CDR3 protein: CASSIVALEGGGLSTDTQYF
V gene: TRBV5-1; J gene: TRBJ2-2; D gene: -; clone size: -; CDR3 DNA: TGCGCCAGCAGTGAGGGGACATTGAACACCGGGGAGCTGTTTTTT; CDR3 protein: CASSEGTLNTGELFF
V gene: TRBV19; J gene: TRBJ2-5; D gene: -; clone size: -; CDR3 DNA: TGTGCCAGCGACTGGCAAGAGACCCAGTACTTC; CDR3 protein: CASDWQETQYF